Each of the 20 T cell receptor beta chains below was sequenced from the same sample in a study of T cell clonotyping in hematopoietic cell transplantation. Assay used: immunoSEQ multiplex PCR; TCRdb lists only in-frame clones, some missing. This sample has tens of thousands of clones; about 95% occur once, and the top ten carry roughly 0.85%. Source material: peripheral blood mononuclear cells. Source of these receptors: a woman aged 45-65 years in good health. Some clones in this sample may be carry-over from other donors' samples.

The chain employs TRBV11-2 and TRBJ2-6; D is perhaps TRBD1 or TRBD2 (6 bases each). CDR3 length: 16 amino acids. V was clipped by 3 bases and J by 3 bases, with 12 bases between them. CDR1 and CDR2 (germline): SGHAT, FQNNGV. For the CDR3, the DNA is TGTGCCAGCAGCTTGAGGGGGGCTGGTGGGGCCAACGTCCTGACTTTC. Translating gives CASSLRGAGGANVLTF.

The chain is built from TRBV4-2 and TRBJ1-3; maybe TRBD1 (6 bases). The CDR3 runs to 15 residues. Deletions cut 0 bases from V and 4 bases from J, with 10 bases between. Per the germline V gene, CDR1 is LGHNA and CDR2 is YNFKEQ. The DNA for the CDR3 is TGTGCCAGCAGCCAAGATAGGGGGAGGGGAAACACCATATATTTT. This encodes CASSQDRGRGNTIYF.

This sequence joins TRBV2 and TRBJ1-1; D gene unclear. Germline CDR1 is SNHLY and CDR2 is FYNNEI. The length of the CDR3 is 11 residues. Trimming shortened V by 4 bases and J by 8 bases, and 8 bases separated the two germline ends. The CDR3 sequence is CASSGRSEAFF. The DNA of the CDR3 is TGTGCCAGCAGTGGAAGGTCGGAAGCTTTCTTT.

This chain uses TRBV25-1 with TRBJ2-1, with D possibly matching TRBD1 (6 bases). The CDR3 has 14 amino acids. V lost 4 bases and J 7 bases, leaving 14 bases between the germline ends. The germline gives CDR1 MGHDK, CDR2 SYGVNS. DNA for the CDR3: TGTGCCAGCAGTGGACAGGAATATTTGAATGAGCAGTTCTTC. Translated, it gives CASSGQEYLNEQFF. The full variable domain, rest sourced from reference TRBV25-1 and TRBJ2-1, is EADIYQTPRYLVIGTGKKITLECSQTMGHDKMYWYQQDPGMELHLIHYSYGVNSTEKGDLSSESTVSRIRTEHFPLTLESARPSHTSQYLCASSGQEYLNEQFFGPGTRLTVL.

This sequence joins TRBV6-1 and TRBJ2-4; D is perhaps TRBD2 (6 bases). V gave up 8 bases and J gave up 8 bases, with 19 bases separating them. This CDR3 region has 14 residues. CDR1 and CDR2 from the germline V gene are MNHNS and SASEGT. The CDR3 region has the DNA TGTGCCAGCCGCGAAGGAGGGGATGAGGACATTCAGTACTTC. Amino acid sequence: CASREGGDEDIQYF.

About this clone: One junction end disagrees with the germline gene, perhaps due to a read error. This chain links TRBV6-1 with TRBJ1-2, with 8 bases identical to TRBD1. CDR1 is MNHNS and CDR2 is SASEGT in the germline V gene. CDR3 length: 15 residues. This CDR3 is CASSLTGALHYAYTF. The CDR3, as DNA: TGTGCCAGCAGTCTGACAGGGGCTCTCCACTATGCCTACACCTTC.

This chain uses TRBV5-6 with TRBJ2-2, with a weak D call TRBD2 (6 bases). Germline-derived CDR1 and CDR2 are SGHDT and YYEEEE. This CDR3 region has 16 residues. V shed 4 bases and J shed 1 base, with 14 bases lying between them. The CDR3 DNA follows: TGTGCCAGCAGCCGTTTGGGGGGATTGAACACCGGGGAGCTGTTTTTT. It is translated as CASSRLGGLNTGELFF.

CDR3 loop: CASSPGGFTEAFF. CDR3 coding DNA: TGTGCCAGCAGTCCAGGGGGTTTCACTGAAGCTTTCTTT. This rearrangement joins TRBV2 to TRBJ1-1, with TRBD1 matching over 7 bases. The germline CDR1 and CDR2 sequences are SNHLY and FYNNEI. V shed 5 bases, J shed 4 bases, and the junction held 4 bases outside the gene matches. There are 13 residues in the CDR3.

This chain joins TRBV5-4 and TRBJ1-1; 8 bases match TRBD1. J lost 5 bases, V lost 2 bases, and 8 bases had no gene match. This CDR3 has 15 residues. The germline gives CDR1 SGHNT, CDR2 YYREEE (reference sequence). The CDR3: CASSFTTGAGTEAFF. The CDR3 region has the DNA TGTGCCAGCAGCTTTACGACAGGGGCGGGGACTGAAGCTTTCTTT. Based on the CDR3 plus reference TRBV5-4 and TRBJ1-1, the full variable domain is ETGVTQSPTHLIKTRGQQVTLRCSSQSGHNTVSWYQQALGQGPQFIFQYYREEENGRGNFPPRFSGLQFPNYSSELNVNALELDDSALYLCASSFTTGAGTEAFFGQGTRLTVV.

This CDR3 reads CASSLGPANTGELFF. The CDR3 nucleotides are TGTGCCAGCAGCTTAGGCCCAGCGAACACCGGGGAGCTGTTTTTT. The J gene is TRBJ2-2, the V gene TRBV11-3; no clear D. The length of the CDR3 is 15 residues. Germline V gene lookup returns CDR1 SGHNT and CDR2 YENEEA. V was trimmed by 1 base and J by 0 bases, leaving 6 bases between them. The whole variable domain, filled in from reference TRBV11-3 and TRBJ2-2, reads EAGVVQSPRYKIIEKKQPVAFWCNPISGHNTLYWYLQNLGQGPELLIRYENEEAVDDSQLPKDRFSAERLKGVDSTLKIQPAELGDSAVYLCASSLGPANTGELFFGEGSRLTVL.

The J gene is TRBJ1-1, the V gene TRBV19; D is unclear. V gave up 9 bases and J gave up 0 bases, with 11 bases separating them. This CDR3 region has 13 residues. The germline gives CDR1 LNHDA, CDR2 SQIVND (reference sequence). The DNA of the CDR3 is TGTGCCAGCAGTTCGACCGTGAACACTGAAGCTTTCTTT. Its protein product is CASSSTVNTEAFF.

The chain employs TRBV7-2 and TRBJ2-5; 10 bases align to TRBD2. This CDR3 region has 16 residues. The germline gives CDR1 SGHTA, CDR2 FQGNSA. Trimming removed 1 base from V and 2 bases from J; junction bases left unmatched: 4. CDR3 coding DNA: TGTGCCAGCAGCTTAGAGAGTAGCGGGGGGCAAGAGACCCAGTACTTC. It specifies CASSLESSGGQETQYF.

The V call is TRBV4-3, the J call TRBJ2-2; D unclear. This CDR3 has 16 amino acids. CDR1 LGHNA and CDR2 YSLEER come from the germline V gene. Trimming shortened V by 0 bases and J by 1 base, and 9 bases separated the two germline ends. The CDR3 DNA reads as TGCGCCAGCAGCCAAGAAGTCTCTTGGAACACCGGGGAGCTGTTTTTT. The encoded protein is CASSQEVSWNTGELFF.

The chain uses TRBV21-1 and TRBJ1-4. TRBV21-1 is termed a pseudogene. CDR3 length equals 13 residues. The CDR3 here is CASSKEEAEKLFF. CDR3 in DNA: TGTGCCAGCAGCAAAGAGGAAGCCGAAAAACTGTTTTTT.

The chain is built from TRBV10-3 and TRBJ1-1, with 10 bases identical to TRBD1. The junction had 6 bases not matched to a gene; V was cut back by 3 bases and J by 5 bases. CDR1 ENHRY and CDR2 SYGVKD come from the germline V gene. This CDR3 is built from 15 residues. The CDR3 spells CAISDWTGGETEAFF. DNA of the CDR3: TGTGCCATCAGTGACTGGACAGGGGGAGAAACTGAAGCTTTCTTT.

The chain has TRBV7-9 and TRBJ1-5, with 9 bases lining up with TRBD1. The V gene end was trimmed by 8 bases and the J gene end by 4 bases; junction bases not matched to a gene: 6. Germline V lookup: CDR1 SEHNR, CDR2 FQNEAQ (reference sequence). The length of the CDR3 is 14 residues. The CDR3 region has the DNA TGTGCCAGCGGTCGACAGGGGGTAAATCAGCCCCAGCATTTT. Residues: CASGRQGVNQPQHF.

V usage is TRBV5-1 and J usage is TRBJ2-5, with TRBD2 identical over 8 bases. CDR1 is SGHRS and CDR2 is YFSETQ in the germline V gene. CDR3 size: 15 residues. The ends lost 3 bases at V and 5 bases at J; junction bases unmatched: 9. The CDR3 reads CASSSGRGAGETQYF. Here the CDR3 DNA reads TGCGCCAGCAGCTCAGGGCGGGGGGCCGGGGAGACCCAGTACTTC.

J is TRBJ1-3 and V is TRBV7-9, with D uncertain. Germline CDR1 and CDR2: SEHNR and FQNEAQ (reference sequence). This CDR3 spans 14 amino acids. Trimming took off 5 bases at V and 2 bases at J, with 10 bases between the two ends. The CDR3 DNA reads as TGTGCCAGCAGCACTAACTTCGCTGGAAACACCATATATTTT. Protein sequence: CASSTNFAGNTIYF.

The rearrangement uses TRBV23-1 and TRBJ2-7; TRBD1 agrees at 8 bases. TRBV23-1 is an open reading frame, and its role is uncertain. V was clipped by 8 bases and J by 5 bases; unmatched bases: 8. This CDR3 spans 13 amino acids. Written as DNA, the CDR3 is TGCGCCAGCGGAGCCAGGGGGCCAGACGAGCAGTACTTC. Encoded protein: CASGARGPDEQYF.

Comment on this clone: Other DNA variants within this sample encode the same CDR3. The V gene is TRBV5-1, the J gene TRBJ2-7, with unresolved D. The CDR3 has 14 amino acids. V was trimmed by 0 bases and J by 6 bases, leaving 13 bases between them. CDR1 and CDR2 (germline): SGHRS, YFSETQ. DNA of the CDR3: TGCGCCAGCAGCTTGGTTGGCGGCCGTGGCGAGCAGTACTTC. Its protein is CASSLVGGRGEQYF.